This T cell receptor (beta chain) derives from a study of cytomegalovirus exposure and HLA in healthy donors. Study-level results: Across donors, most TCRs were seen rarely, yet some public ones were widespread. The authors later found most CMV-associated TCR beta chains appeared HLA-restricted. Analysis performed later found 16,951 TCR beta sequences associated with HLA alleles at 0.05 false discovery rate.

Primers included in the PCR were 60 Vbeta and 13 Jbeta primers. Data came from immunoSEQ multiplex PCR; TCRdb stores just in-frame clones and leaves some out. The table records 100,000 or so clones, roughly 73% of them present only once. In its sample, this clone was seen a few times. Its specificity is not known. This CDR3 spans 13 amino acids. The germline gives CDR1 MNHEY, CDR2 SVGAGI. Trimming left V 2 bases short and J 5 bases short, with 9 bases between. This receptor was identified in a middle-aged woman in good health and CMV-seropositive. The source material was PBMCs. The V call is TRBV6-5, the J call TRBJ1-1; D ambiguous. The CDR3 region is CASSYSRGTEAFF. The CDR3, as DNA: TGTGCCAGCAGTTACAGCAGAGGAACTGAAGCTTTCTTT.